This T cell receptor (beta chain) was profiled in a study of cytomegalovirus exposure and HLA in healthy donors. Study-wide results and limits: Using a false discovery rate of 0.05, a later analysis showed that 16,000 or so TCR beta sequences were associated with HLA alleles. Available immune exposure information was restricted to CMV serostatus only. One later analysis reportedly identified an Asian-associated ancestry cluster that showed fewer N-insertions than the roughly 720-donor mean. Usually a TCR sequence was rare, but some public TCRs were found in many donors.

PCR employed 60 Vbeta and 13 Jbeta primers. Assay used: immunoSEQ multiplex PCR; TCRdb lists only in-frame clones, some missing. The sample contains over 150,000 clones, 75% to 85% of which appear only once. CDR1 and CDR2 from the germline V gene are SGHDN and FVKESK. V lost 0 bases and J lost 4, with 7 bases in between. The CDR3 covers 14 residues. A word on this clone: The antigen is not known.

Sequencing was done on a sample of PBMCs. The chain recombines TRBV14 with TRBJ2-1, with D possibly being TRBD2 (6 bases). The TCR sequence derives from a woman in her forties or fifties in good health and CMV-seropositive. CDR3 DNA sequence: TGTGCCAGCAGCCAAGAGGCGGGGTACAATGAGCAGTTCTTC. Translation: CASSQEAGYNEQFF.